This TCR beta chain was observed in a study of blood T cell repertoires in COVID-19. The wider study: The analysed material was cDNA or gDNA that came from T cells, B-cell-depleted T cells, or PBMCs.

As processed by the authors: Nucleated cell number was recorded as an estimate derived from reference gene primer amplification. Measured with immunoSEQ multiplex PCR; TCRdb has only the in-frame clones, and not every one. Clonal size and the V and J genes are those of that table, whereas D and trimming came from the DNA. The data show approximately 300,000 clones, about nine tenths seen once. Cohort assignment relied on participant-reported clinical history. The V end was cut by 0 bases, the J end by 0 bases, with 10 bases between. The germline V gene encodes CDR1 SGDLS and CDR2 YYNGEE. The CDR3 runs to 17 residues.

Source material: PBMCs or T cells enriched from blood (not recorded which). The chain is built from TRBV9 and TRBJ2-6, with D perhaps matching TRBD1 (6 bases). The clonotype was recovered from a woman under 30 who had recovered from COVID-19. The chain's CDR3 is CASSVERGHSGANVLTF. The DNA of the CDR3 is TGTGCCAGCAGCGTAGAGAGGGGACACTCTGGGGCCAACGTCCTGACTTTC.